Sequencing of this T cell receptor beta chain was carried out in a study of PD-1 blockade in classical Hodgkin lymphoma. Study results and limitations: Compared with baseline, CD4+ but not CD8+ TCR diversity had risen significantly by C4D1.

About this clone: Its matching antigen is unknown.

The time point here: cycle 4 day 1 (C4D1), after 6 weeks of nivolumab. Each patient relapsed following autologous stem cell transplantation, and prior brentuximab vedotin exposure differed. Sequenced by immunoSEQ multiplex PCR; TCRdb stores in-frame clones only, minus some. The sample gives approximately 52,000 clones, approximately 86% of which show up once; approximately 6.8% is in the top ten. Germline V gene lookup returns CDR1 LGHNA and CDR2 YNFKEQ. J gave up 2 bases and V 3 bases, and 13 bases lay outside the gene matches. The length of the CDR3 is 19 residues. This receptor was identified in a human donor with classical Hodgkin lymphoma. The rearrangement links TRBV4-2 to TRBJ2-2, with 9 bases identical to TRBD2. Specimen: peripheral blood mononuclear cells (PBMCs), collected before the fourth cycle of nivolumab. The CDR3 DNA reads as TGTGCCAGCAGCCAGGATCCCATCGGGCGGGGGGGAAACACCGGGGAGCTGTTTTTT. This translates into CASSQDPIGRGGNTGELFF.